A single sample is the source of the 11 T cell receptor beta chains below, sequenced in a study of blood T cell repertoires in COVID-19. The method was immunoSEQ multiplex PCR; TCRdb's version includes in-frame clones alone and lacks a portion of them. The data show approximately 170,000 clones, more than 85% seen once. Sequencing was carried out using peripheral blood. The receptors here all came from an older woman with COVID-19, enrolled during active disease.

The chain joins TRBV29-1 to TRBJ1-2; D may be TRBD1 (5 bases). This CDR3 comprises 13 residues. Trimming stripped 7 bases from V and 0 bases from J, with 12 bases between. Germline V CDR1 and CDR2: SQVTM, ANQGSEA. This CDR3 is CSGKDSANYGYTF. CDR3 sequence (DNA): TGCAGCGGAAAAGACAGCGCTAACTATGGCTACACCTTC.

CDR3 region: CASSVGTGPRNTIYF. In DNA, the CDR3 is TGTGCCAGCAGCGTGGGCACCGGCCCAAGAAACACCATATATTTT. The rearrangement links TRBV9 to TRBJ1-3; D remains unclear. V was cut by 2 bases and J by 5 bases, with 14 bases left in between. Germline lookup yields CDR1 SGDLS and CDR2 YYNGEE. The CDR3 totals 15 residues.

The chain employs TRBV5-6 and TRBJ2-5; TRBD1 is a possible D gene (5 bases). This CDR3 region has 14 residues. Trimming removed 2 bases at V and 5 bases at J, with 13 bases between. CDR1 and CDR2 from the germline V gene are SGHDT and YYEEEE. In DNA, the CDR3 is TGTGCCAGCAGCTTTCAAGGGGCGAGGGAGACCCAGTACTTC. It yields the protein CASSFQGARETQYF.

The gene calls are TRBV6-5 and TRBJ1-2; weak D call: TRBD1 (5 bases). Germline V gives CDR1 MNHEY, CDR2 SVGAGI. CDR3 length equals 13 residues. V lost 2 bases to trimming and J lost 6 bases, with 10 bases between them. CDR3 in amino acids: CASSYGHSNGYTF. CDR3 DNA sequence: TGTGCCAGCAGTTACGGACACTCTAATGGCTACACCTTC.

The chain has TRBV6-2 or TRBV6-3 and TRBJ1-3; D uncertain. V was cut by 2 bases and J by 4 bases, with 12 bases left in between. The CDR3 is 15 residues long. Germline CDR1 reads MNHEY; CDR2 reads SVGEGT. CDR3 bases: TGTGCCAGCAGTTACAGTTCCGGGAACGGAAACACCATATATTTT. Its protein is CASSYSSGNGNTIYF.

V gene TRBV5-4 combines with J gene TRBJ2-7, with 8 bases that match TRBD1. With V trimmed by 3 bases and J by 6 bases, 11 bases remained unmatched. This CDR3 spans 15 amino acids. Per germline, CDR1 SGHNT and CDR2 YYREEE (reference sequence). The CDR3 coding sequence is TGTGCCAGCAGCTCGCAGTTTGGACAGGGTACCGAGCAGTACTTC. It codes for CASSSQFGQGTEQYF.

The chain joins TRBV7-3 to TRBJ1-3; 8 bases line up with TRBD1. Germline-derived CDR1 and CDR2 are SGHTA and FQGTGA. The CDR3 has 14 residues. V was pared by 5 bases and J by 3 bases, with 3 bases of the junction left unmatched. CDR3 nucleotides: TGTGCCAGCAGCAATACAGGGGGTGGAAACACCATATATTTT. It is translated as CASSNTGGGNTIYF.

J is TRBJ2-6 and V is TRBV7-8; possibly TRBD2 for D (5 bases). The CDR3 totals 16 residues. From germline, CDR1 is SGHVS and CDR2 FQNEAQ. The V gene lost 4 bases and the J gene lost 0 bases, with 10 bases spanning the gap. This CDR3 reads CASSSPGVSGANVLTF. The CDR3 bases are TGTGCCAGCAGCTCCCCCGGGGTCTCTGGGGCCAACGTCCTGACTTTC.

The rearrangement uses TRBV18 and TRBJ1-2; D is undetermined. The germline V gene encodes CDR1 KGHSH and CDR2 LQKENI. Trimming took 6 bases from V and 2 from J, leaving 16 bases between them. This CDR3 is built from 15 residues. DNA of the CDR3: TGTGCCAGCTCCCCCCGGGAGGGCGGCAACTATGGCTACACCTTC. Protein product: CASSPREGGNYGYTF.

The chain is built from TRBV24-1 and TRBJ1-1; no reliable D call. Germline CDR1 KGHDR, CDR2 SFDVKD. Trimming shortened V by 3 bases and J by 3 bases, and 7 bases separated the two germline ends. CDR3 length: 13 amino acids. CDR3 protein: CATSDNDYTEAFF. CDR3 in DNA: TGTGCCACCAGTGATAACGACTACACTGAAGCTTTCTTT.

The J gene is TRBJ1-2, the V gene TRBV5-5; TRBD1 is a possible D gene (6 bases). Trimming cost V 0 bases and J 5 bases, with 14 bases left between them. The CDR3 loop spans 15 amino acids. Germline CDR1 and CDR2: SGHKS and YYEKEE (reference sequence). The CDR3 loop reads CASSLEGRGAYGYTF. CDR3 DNA sequence: TGTGCCAGCAGCTTGGAAGGCCGGGGGGCTTATGGCTACACCTTC.